The T cell receptor (beta chain) under discussion was sequenced for a study of cytomegalovirus exposure and HLA in healthy donors. Overall study: About 85 million unique TCR sequences came from HLA-typed donors in an early release. Study conclusions and caveats: One variant, a missense change in DCLRE1C, was linked in a later analysis to TCR beta V- and J-gene trimming. A reported reduction in N-insertions relative to the roughly 710-donor mean was seen in an Asian-associated ancestry cluster in a later analysis. Certain sequence variants were highly shared and formed a cluster, and this cluster was likely a sequencing artifact.

As to this clone: Its specificity is not known.

V shed 4 bases and J shed 1 base, with 16 bases lying between them. CDR3 length: 16 amino acids. Per the germline V gene, CDR1 is SNHLY and CDR2 is FYNNEI. With 60 Vbeta and 13 Jbeta primers, the PCR was carried out. Sequencing was performed with immunoSEQ multiplex PCR; in TCRdb, only in-frame clones are kept and a portion is missing. This sample has roughly 150,000 clones, with about 80% found just once. The sample comprised PBMCs. The receptor was isolated from a woman aged 40-49 years in good health and CMV-seropositive. The rearrangement joins TRBV2 to TRBJ1-1; D is perhaps TRBD1 (6 bases). The CDR3 sequence: CASSGWTVNENTEAFF. The DNA for the CDR3 is TGTGCCAGCAGTGGGTGGACAGTAAACGAGAACACTGAAGCTTTCTTT.